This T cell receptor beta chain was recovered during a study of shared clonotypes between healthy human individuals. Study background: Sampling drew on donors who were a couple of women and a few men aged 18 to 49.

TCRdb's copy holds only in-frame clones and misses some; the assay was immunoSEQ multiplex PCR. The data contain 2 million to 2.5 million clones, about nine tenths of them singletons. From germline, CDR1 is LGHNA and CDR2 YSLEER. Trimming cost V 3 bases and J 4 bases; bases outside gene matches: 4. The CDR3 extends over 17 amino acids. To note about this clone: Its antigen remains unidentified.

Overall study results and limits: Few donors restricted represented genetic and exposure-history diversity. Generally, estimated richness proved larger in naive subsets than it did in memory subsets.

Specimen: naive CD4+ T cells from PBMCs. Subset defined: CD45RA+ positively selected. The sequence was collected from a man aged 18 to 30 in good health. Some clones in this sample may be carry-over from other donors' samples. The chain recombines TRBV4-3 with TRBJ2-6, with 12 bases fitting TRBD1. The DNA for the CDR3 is TGCGCCAGCAGCCAGGGACAGGGGGCTGGAGGGGCCAACGTCCTGACTTTC. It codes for CASSQGQGAGGANVLTF.